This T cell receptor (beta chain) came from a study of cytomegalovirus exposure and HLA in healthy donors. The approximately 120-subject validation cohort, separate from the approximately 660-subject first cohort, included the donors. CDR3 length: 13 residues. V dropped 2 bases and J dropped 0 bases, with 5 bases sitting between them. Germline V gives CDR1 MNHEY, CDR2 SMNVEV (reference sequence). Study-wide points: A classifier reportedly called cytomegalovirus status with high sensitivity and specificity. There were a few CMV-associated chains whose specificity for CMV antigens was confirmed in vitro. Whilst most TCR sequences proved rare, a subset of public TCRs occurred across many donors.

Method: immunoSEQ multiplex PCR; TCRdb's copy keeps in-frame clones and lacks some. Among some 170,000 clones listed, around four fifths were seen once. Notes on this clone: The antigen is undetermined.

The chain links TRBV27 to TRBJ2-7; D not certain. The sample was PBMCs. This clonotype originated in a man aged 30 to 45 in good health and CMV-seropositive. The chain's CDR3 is CASSLVNSYEQYF. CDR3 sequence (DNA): TGTGCCAGCAGTTTAGTTAACTCCTACGAGCAGTACTTC.